This section outlines one T cell receptor beta chain sequence together with its context. Sequencing libraries for TCR beta were prepared with iRepertoire HTBI primers and Arm-PCR of CDR3 regions. TCRdb itself ran the multiplex PCR reads through MiXCR, one entry per CDR3 protein. The sample contains 700,000 or so distinct CDR3 sequences, about 32% of which appear only once. Trimming removed 4 bases from V and 6 bases from J; junction bases left unmatched: 7. This CDR3 contains 14 residues. Germline-derived CDR1 and CDR2 are SGHRS and YFSETQ. This record comes from a study of regulatory T cells in long-lasting Graves disease. Time point described: persistent/refractory GD, antithyroid drugs over 5 years with positive TRAb. PBMC RNA was the source of the TCR library.

The TCR sequence derives from a female donor with Graves disease. The material was peripheral blood mononuclear cells (PBMCs), obtained when the disease was refractory, from a patient treated with antithyroid drugs. The chain has TRBV5-1 and TRBJ2-1, with 7 bases aligning to TRBD1. Here the CDR3 DNA reads TGCGCCAGCAGCCCACCCAACAGGGGCAATGAGCAGTTCTTC. This codes for CASSPPNRGNEQFF. The whole variable domain, filled in from reference TRBV5-1 and TRBJ2-1, reads KAGVTQTPRYLIKTRGQQVTLSCSPISGHRSVSWYQQTPGQGLQFLFEYFSETQRNKGNFPGRFSGRQFSNSRSEMNVSTLELGDSALYLCASSPPNRGNEQFFGPGTRLTVL.